This T cell receptor beta chain was documented in a study of blood T cell repertoires in COVID-19. On the study more broadly: Symptom resolution, clearance, or two negative PCRs marked donors in Cohort 3 as recovered. PBMCs, B-cell-depleted T cells, or T cells provided the cDNA or gDNA that made up the material.

Living in roughly 25 US areas, the participants were between 18 and 89 years of age. Source study methods: Amplification from reference gene primers served as the basis for estimated nucleated cell counts. Sequencing used immunoSEQ multiplex PCR; TCRdb keeps in-frame clones, though not all of them. The DNA was the basis for D and trimming; V, J and clone size are from that table. The data hold about 400,000 clones, with about 87% observed a single time. The germline V and J ends were trimmed by 5 bases and 3 bases, with 19 bases remaining between them. The germline gives CDR1 SGHRS, CDR2 YFSETQ. The CDR3 runs to 16 residues.

The sample taken for sequencing was PBMCs or T cells enriched from blood (not recorded which). This TCR came from a man aged 40-49 years in a cohort exposed to, infected with or recovered from COVID-19 (not recorded which). The J gene is TRBJ2-3, the V gene TRBV5-1, with D possibly TRBD2 on 6 matching bases. The CDR3 region has the DNA TGCGCCAGCAGTAGGCGGGAAACCCTGGGGACAGATACGCAGTATTTT. This codes for CASSRRETLGTDTQYF.